The following is a TCR beta chain sequence with its context. Its antigen is as yet unknown. These data originate in a study of cytomegalovirus exposure and HLA in healthy donors. J lost 0 bases, V lost 4 bases, and 2 bases had no gene match. The CDR3 is made up of 14 amino acids. Germline V CDR1 and CDR2: MDHEN, SYDVKM. Separate from the roughly 720-subject first cohort, the approximately 130-subject validation cohort was the one that the donors belonged to. Study results and limitations: A subsequent analysis found that TCR clusters from the first cohort also tended to co-occur in the 130 or so validation repertoires, with roughly 95% of cluster scores above 0.

This table comes from immunoSEQ multiplex PCR, and its TCRdb copy is limited to in-frame clones, with some not included. The table shows under 80,000 clones, with 85% to 95% occurring only once. This TCR derives from a woman under 30 in good health and CMV-seronegative. V is TRBV28 and J is TRBJ1-1; TRBD1 aligns across 7 bases. The sample comprised PBMCs. CDR3 residues: CASSWGQLNTEAFF. The DNA for the CDR3 is TGTGCCAGCAGTTGGGGACAGTTGAACACTGAAGCTTTCTTT.